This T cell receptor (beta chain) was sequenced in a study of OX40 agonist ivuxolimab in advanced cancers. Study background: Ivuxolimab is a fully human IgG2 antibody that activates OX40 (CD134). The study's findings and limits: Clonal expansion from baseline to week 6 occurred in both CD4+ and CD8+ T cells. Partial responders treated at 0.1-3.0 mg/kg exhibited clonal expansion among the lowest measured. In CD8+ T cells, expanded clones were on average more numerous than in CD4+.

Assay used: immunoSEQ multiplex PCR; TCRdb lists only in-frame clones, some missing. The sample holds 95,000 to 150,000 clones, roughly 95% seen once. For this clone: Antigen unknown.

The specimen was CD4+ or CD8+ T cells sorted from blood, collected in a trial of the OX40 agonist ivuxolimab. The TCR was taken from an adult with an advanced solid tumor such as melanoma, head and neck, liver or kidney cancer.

The DNA of the CDR3 is TGTGCCAGCAGCTTTGACGGACCGATACCCTATGGCTACACCTTC. Translation gives CASSFDGPIPYGYTF. J is TRBJ1-2 and V is TRBV5-6, with D uncertain. The V gene lost 2 bases and the J gene lost 4 bases, with 15 bases spanning the gap. Germline-derived CDR1 and CDR2 are SGHDT and YYEEEE. This CDR3 comprises 15 residues.